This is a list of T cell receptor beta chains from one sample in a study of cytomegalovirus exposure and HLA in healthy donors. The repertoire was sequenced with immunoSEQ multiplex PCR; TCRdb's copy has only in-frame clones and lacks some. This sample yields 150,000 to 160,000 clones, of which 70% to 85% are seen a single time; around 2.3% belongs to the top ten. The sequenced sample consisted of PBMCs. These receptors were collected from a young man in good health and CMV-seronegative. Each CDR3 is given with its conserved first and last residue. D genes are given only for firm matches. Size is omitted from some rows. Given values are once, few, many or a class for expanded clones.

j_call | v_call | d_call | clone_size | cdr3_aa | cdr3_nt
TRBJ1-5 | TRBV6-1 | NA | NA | CASNAGGRAQHF | TGTGCCAGCAACGCGGGGGGGCGGGCCCAGCATTTT
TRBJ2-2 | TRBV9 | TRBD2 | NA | CASSARGGVGGELFF | TGTGCCAGCAGCGCTCGGGGAGGGGTTGGCGGGGAGCTGTTTTTT
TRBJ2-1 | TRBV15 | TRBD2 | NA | CATSRDGGGYNEQFF | TGTGCCACCAGCAGAGACGGGGGGGGGTACAATGAGCAGTTCTTC
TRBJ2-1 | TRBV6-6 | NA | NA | CASSLTNEQFF | TGTGCCAGCAGTCTGACTAATGAGCAGTTCTTC
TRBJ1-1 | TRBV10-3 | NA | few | CAITKGGGTEAFF | TGTGCCATCACCAAAGGGGGGGGCACTGAAGCTTTCTTT
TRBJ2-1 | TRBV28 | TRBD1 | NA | CATRGQGINEQFF | TGTGCCACGAGGGGGCAGGGGATCAATGAGCAGTTCTTC
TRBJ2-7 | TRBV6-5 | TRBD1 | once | CASKKQGFSYEQYF | TGTGCCAGCAAAAAACAGGGGTTCTCCTACGAGCAGTACTTC
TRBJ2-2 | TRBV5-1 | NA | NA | CASRLTTGNTGELFF | TGCGCCAGCCGGCTAACTACAGGGAACACCGGGGAGCTGTTTTTT
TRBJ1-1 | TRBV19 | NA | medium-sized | CASSWTRNPEAFF | TGTGCCAGTAGTTGGACACGGAATCCTGAAGCTTTCTTT
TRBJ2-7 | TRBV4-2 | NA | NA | CASSQERGTPYEQYF | TGTGCCAGCAGCCAAGAGCGGGGGACACCCTACGAGCAGTACTTC
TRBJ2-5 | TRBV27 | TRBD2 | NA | CASSRVSGRYQETQYF | TGTGCCAGCAGTAGGGTTAGCGGGCGGTACCAAGAGACCCAGTACTTC
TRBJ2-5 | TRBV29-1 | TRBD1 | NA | CSVVQGVLQETQYF | TGCAGCGTTGTCCAGGGGGTACTCCAAGAGACCCAGTACTTC
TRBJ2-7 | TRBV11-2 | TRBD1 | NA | CASSPRDSDDEQYF | TGTGCCAGCAGCCCCAGGGACAGTGACGACGAGCAGTACTTC
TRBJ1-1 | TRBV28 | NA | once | CKSSPVLGRGNTEAFF | TGTAAAAGCAGTCCGGTTCTAGGGAGGGGGAACACTGAAGCTTTCTTT
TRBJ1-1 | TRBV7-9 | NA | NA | CASSLGRVTEAFF | TGTGCCAGCAGCTTAGGGAGAGTAACTGAAGCTTTCTTT
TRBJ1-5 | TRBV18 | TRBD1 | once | CASSRGQGSQPQHF | TGTGCCAGCTCACGGGGACAGGGAAGTCAGCCCCAGCATTTT
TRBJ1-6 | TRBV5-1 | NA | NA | CASSLDREGNSPLHF | TGCGCCAGCAGCTTGGACAGGGAGGGAAATTCACCCCTCCACTTT
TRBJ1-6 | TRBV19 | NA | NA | CASSITGYSPLHF | TGTGCCAGTAGTATAACAGGGTATTCACCCCTCCACTTT
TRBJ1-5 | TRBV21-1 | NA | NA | CANRDILRVNQPQHF | TGTGCCAACCGGGACATTCTTCGGGTGAATCAGCCCCAGCATTTT
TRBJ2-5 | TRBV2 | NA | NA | CASSEQKETQYF | TGTGCCAGCAGTGAACAGAAAGAGACCCAGTACTTC
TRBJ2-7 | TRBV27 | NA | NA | CASSYRTDYEQYF | TGTGCCAGCAGTTACCGGACAGACTACGAGCAGTACTTC
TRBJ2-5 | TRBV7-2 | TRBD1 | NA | CASSPPGTTGHETQYF | TGTGCCAGCAGCCCTCCGGGGACGACAGGGCATGAGACCCAGTACTTC
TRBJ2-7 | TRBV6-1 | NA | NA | CASRRGQGGYEQYF | TGTGCCAGCAGGAGGGGACAAGGGGGCTACGAGCAGTACTTC
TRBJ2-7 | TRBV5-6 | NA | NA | CASGDLSSYEQYF | TGTGCCAGCGGGGACTTGAGCTCCTACGAGCAGTACTTC
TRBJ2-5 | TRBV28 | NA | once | CASSSSYQETQYF | TGTGCCAGCAGTTCCTCGTACCAAGAGACCCAGTACTTC